This is a list of T cell receptor beta chains from one sample in a study of blood T cell repertoires in COVID-19. The table came from immunoSEQ multiplex PCR; TCRdb's copy has only in-frame clones and leaves some out. Among about 160,000 clones, more than 80% were seen once, and the ten largest hold 10% to 15%. What was sequenced was peripheral blood. These receptors all come from a man aged 18 to 29 with COVID-19, enrolled during active disease. Both conserved end residues are part of each CDR3. D genes are given only for firm matches. Clone size is stated in some rows and not others, as once, few, many or a class when expanded.

abundance: .; d_gene: TRBD2; j_gene: TRBJ2-1; v_gene: TRBV2; CDR3aa: CASRIGLAGGPGFF; CDR3nt: TGTGCCAGCAGAATCGGACTAGCGGGAGGGCCCGGGTTCTTC
abundance: .; d_gene: .; j_gene: TRBJ2-3; v_gene: TRBV18; CDR3aa: CASSPEASAPGGQYF; CDR3nt: TGTGCCAGCTCACCCGAAGCGTCCGCCCCGGGTGGGCAGTATTTT
abundance: .; d_gene: .; j_gene: TRBJ2-1; v_gene: TRBV5-1; CDR3aa: CASSLKSLFYEQFF; CDR3nt: TGCGCCAGCAGCTTGAAAAGCCTATTTTATGAGCAGTTCTTC
abundance: .; d_gene: TRBD1; j_gene: TRBJ1-2; v_gene: TRBV6-1; CDR3aa: CASSDHHRGRFYGYTF; CDR3nt: TGTGCCAGCAGTGACCACCACAGGGGGCGGTTCTATGGCTACACCTTC
abundance: .; d_gene: TRBD1; j_gene: TRBJ2-7; v_gene: TRBV7-2; CDR3aa: CASSLRAGQGTYF; CDR3nt: TGTGCCAGCAGCTTACGTGCGGGACAGGGTACGTACTTC
abundance: .; d_gene: TRBD2; j_gene: TRBJ2-1; v_gene: TRBV4-3; CDR3aa: CASSSSRGLGLGEQFF; CDR3nt: TGCGCCAGCAGCTCAAGCCGGGGACTAGGGTTGGGTGAGCAGTTCTTC
abundance: .; d_gene: TRBD1; j_gene: TRBJ2-7; v_gene: TRBV5-4; CDR3aa: CASSHPDRGEQYF; CDR3nt: TGTGCCAGCAGCCATCCCGACAGGGGCGAGCAGTACTTC
abundance: .; d_gene: TRBD1; j_gene: TRBJ2-1; v_gene: TRBV28; CDR3aa: CASSRDSSGNEQFF; CDR3nt: TGTGCCAGCAGCAGGGACAGCTCCGGGAATGAGCAGTTCTTC
abundance: .; d_gene: .; j_gene: TRBJ1-1; v_gene: TRBV7-9; CDR3aa: CASSLSRGKNTEAFF; CDR3nt: TGTGCCAGCAGCTTATCGCGCGGAAAGAACACTGAAGCTTTCTTT
abundance: few; d_gene: .; j_gene: TRBJ1-1; v_gene: TRBV6-4; CDR3aa: CASRAQTGGTEAFF; CDR3nt: TGTGCCAGCAGAGCACAGACCGGGGGCACTGAAGCTTTCTTT
abundance: few; d_gene: TRBD2; j_gene: TRBJ2-1; v_gene: TRBV6-2/TRBV6-3; CDR3aa: CASSYGTSKNNEQFF; CDR3nt: TGTGCCAGCAGTTACGGGACTAGCAAAAACAATGAGCAGTTCTTC
abundance: .; d_gene: .; j_gene: TRBJ2-7; v_gene: TRBV3-1/TRBV3-2; CDR3aa: CASSHLFEQYF; CDR3nt: TGTGCCAGCAGCCACCTCTTCGAGCAGTACTTC
abundance: .; d_gene: .; j_gene: TRBJ1-5; v_gene: TRBV5-8; CDR3aa: CASSSGQHSNQPQHF; CDR3nt: TGTGCCAGCAGCTCCGGACAGCATAGCAATCAGCCCCAGCATTTT
abundance: .; d_gene: .; j_gene: TRBJ2-3; v_gene: TRBV2; CDR3aa: CASSERVSTDTQYF; CDR3nt: TGTGCCAGCAGTGAAAGAGTTAGCACAGATACGCAGTATTTT
abundance: .; d_gene: .; j_gene: TRBJ1-1; v_gene: TRBV7-6; CDR3aa: CASSLGLGPTGPNTEAFF; CDR3nt: TGTGCCAGCAGCTTAGGGCTGGGGCCCACAGGGCCGAACACTGAAGCTTTCTTT
abundance: .; d_gene: .; j_gene: TRBJ2-6; v_gene: TRBV2; CDR3aa: CANYRSSGANVLTF; CDR3nt: TGTGCCAATTACAGGAGCTCTGGGGCCAACGTCCTGACTTTC
abundance: .; d_gene: TRBD2; j_gene: TRBJ2-5; v_gene: TRBV7-2; CDR3aa: CASSLARVAGGHQETQYF; CDR3nt: TGTGCCAGCAGCTTAGCGCGGGTAGCGGGAGGCCACCAAGAGACCCAGTACTTC
abundance: .; d_gene: TRBD2; j_gene: TRBJ2-5; v_gene: TRBV30; CDR3aa: CAWSGSGRETQYF; CDR3nt: TGTGCCTGGAGTGGGAGCGGGAGAGAGACCCAGTACTTC
abundance: .; d_gene: .; j_gene: TRBJ1-5; v_gene: TRBV5-4; CDR3aa: CASSPDRAQPQHF; CDR3nt: TGTGCCAGCAGTCCGGACAGAGCCCAGCCCCAGCATTTT
abundance: .; d_gene: .; j_gene: TRBJ1-5; v_gene: TRBV18; CDR3aa: CASSPAGTYGNQPQHF; CDR3nt: TGTGCCAGCTCACCAGCGGGAACATACGGCAATCAGCCCCAGCATTTT
abundance: .; d_gene: .; j_gene: TRBJ2-3; v_gene: TRBV9; CDR3aa: CASSVKGGTDTQYF; CDR3nt: TGTGCCAGCAGCGTCAAAGGGGGCACAGATACGCAGTATTTT
abundance: .; d_gene: TRBD1; j_gene: TRBJ1-2; v_gene: TRBV5-1; CDR3aa: CASRLGQGRDGYTF; CDR3nt: TGCGCCAGCAGACTGGGACAGGGTCGCGATGGCTACACCTTC
abundance: .; d_gene: .; j_gene: TRBJ2-7; v_gene: TRBV6-2/TRBV6-3; CDR3aa: CASSGHPGPYEQYF; CDR3nt: TGTGCCAGCAGTGGACACCCGGGCCCTTACGAGCAGTACTTC
abundance: .; d_gene: .; j_gene: TRBJ1-5; v_gene: TRBV30; CDR3aa: CAWSVGGNQPQHF; CDR3nt: TGTGCCTGGAGTGTAGGAGGGAACCAGCCCCAGCATTTT
abundance: .; d_gene: .; j_gene: TRBJ2-1; v_gene: TRBV12-2; CDR3aa: CASRLKNPGLAVYNEQFF; CDR3nt: TGTGCAAGTCGCTTAAAGAACCCGGGACTAGCGGTCTACAATGAGCAGTTCTTC
abundance: once; d_gene: .; j_gene: TRBJ2-6; v_gene: TRBV7-3; CDR3aa: CASSSGGGANVLTF; CDR3nt: TGTGCCAGCAGTAGCGGCGGTGGGGCCAACGTCCTGACTTTC
abundance: .; d_gene: TRBD2; j_gene: TRBJ2-7; v_gene: TRBV3-1/TRBV3-2; CDR3aa: CASSHWSSGDISYEQYF; CDR3nt: TGTGCCAGCAGCCATTGGTCTAGCGGTGATATTTCCTACGAGCAGTACTTC
abundance: .; d_gene: .; j_gene: TRBJ2-3; v_gene: TRBV11-2; CDR3aa: CASSLDWRRGTQYF; CDR3nt: TGTGCCAGCAGCTTAGATTGGCGGCGGGGTACGCAGTATTTT
abundance: .; d_gene: TRBD1; j_gene: TRBJ2-1; v_gene: TRBV5-5; CDR3aa: CASSAWVGGGNEQFF; CDR3nt: TGTGCCAGCAGCGCGTGGGTAGGGGGCGGGAATGAGCAGTTCTTC
abundance: .; d_gene: TRBD2; j_gene: TRBJ2-1; v_gene: TRBV4-1; CDR3aa: CASSHLGLATEQFF; CDR3nt: TGCGCCAGCAGCCACCTAGGACTAGCTACTGAGCAGTTCTTC
abundance: .; d_gene: TRBD2; j_gene: TRBJ2-1; v_gene: TRBV6-5; CDR3aa: CASSHQTSGRLEQFF; CDR3nt: TGTGCCAGCAGTCATCAGACTAGCGGGAGATTGGAGCAGTTCTTC
abundance: few; d_gene: .; j_gene: TRBJ2-2; v_gene: TRBV9; CDR3aa: CASSPGTFDTGELFF; CDR3nt: TGTGCCAGCAGCCCCGGGACTTTCGACACCGGGGAGCTGTTTTTT
abundance: .; d_gene: TRBD2; j_gene: TRBJ2-1; v_gene: TRBV28; CDR3aa: CASSFLRGLGTYNEQFF; CDR3nt: TGTGCCAGCAGTTTTCTCCGAGGACTAGGTACCTACAATGAGCAGTTCTTC
abundance: .; d_gene: .; j_gene: TRBJ2-7; v_gene: TRBV2; CDR3aa: CASSDGGFYEQYF; CDR3nt: TGTGCCAGCAGTGACGGAGGGTTCTACGAGCAGTACTTC
abundance: .; d_gene: .; j_gene: TRBJ2-5; v_gene: TRBV5-1; CDR3aa: CASSLVGSQETQYF; CDR3nt: TGCGCCAGCAGCTTGGTGGGCAGCCAAGAGACCCAGTACTTC
abundance: .; d_gene: .; j_gene: TRBJ2-2; v_gene: TRBV6-2/TRBV6-3; CDR3aa: CASSYSGPRTVGTGELFF; CDR3nt: TGTGCCAGCAGTTACAGCGGCCCCCGGACAGTAGGTACCGGGGAGCTGTTTTTT
abundance: .; d_gene: TRBD1; j_gene: TRBJ2-1; v_gene: TRBV7-9; CDR3aa: CASSSLDRGLSYNEQFF; CDR3nt: TGTGCCAGCAGTTCTCTTGACAGGGGGCTATCCTACAATGAGCAGTTCTTC
abundance: .; d_gene: TRBD2; j_gene: TRBJ2-5; v_gene: TRBV7-6; CDR3aa: CASSSRLAGLETQYF; CDR3nt: TGTGCCAGCAGCTCCCGACTAGCGGGATTGGAGACCCAGTACTTC
abundance: .; d_gene: TRBD2; j_gene: TRBJ2-3; v_gene: TRBV5-1; CDR3aa: CASSLRLAGGLPDTQYF; CDR3nt: TGCGCCAGCAGCTTGCGACTAGCGGGAGGCCTCCCAGATACGCAGTATTTT
abundance: .; d_gene: TRBD2; j_gene: TRBJ2-7; v_gene: TRBV11-2; CDR3aa: CASSLAGLVSEQYF; CDR3nt: TGTGCCAGCAGCCTAGCTGGACTAGTAAGCGAGCAGTACTTC
abundance: .; d_gene: .; j_gene: TRBJ2-2; v_gene: TRBV4-1; CDR3aa: CASSQAAGALNTGELFF; CDR3nt: TGCGCCAGCAGCCAAGCTGCAGGGGCCTTGAACACCGGGGAGCTGTTTTTT
abundance: .; d_gene: .; j_gene: TRBJ2-1; v_gene: TRBV4-1; CDR3aa: CASSQDIALSSYNEQFF; CDR3nt: TGCGCCAGCAGCCAAGATATAGCCCTAAGCTCCTACAATGAGCAGTTCTTC
abundance: .; d_gene: TRBD1; j_gene: TRBJ1-1; v_gene: TRBV11-2; CDR3aa: CASSWTGRAEAFF; CDR3nt: TGTGCCAGCAGTTGGACAGGGAGGGCTGAAGCTTTCTTT
abundance: .; d_gene: .; j_gene: TRBJ1-1; v_gene: TRBV7-6; CDR3aa: CASSLGLGNTEAFF; CDR3nt: TGTGCCAGCAGCTTAGGTCTAGGGAACACTGAAGCTTTCTTT
abundance: .; d_gene: .; j_gene: TRBJ1-2; v_gene: TRBV12-3/TRBV12-4; CDR3aa: CASSQSQGNGYTF; CDR3nt: TGTGCCAGCAGCCAGTCACAGGGCAATGGCTACACCTTC
abundance: .; d_gene: .; j_gene: TRBJ2-7; v_gene: TRBV7-6; CDR3aa: CASSLGAARGPDLSYEQYF; CDR3nt: TGTGCCAGCAGCTTAGGAGCGGCCAGGGGACCCGATTTATCCTACGAGCAGTACTTC
abundance: .; d_gene: .; j_gene: TRBJ1-1; v_gene: TRBV6-6; CDR3aa: CASSPTGQLGTEAFF; CDR3nt: TGTGCCAGCAGCCCTACAGGACAGCTTGGGACTGAAGCTTTCTTT
abundance: .; d_gene: .; j_gene: TRBJ2-7; v_gene: TRBV7-9; CDR3aa: CASSKGTVEQYF; CDR3nt: TGTGCCAGCAGCAAGGGGACTGTCGAGCAGTACTTC
abundance: .; d_gene: TRBD2; j_gene: TRBJ2-1; v_gene: TRBV5-1; CDR3aa: CASRRTLAEYNEQFF; CDR3nt: TGCGCCAGCAGGAGAACCCTAGCGGAGTACAATGAGCAGTTCTTC
abundance: .; d_gene: TRBD2; j_gene: TRBJ2-7; v_gene: TRBV27; CDR3aa: CASSFMSSGSPEQYF; CDR3nt: TGTGCCAGCAGTTTCATGTCTAGCGGGTCGCCTGAGCAGTACTTC
abundance: .; d_gene: .; j_gene: TRBJ1-5; v_gene: TRBV6-2/TRBV6-3; CDR3aa: CASSYSLKADQPQHF; CDR3nt: TGTGCCAGCAGTTACTCCTTGAAGGCGGATCAGCCCCAGCATTTT
abundance: once; d_gene: TRBD2; j_gene: TRBJ2-5; v_gene: TRBV13; CDR3aa: CASSHRKAGGQETQYF; CDR3nt: TGTGCCAGCAGCCATCGTAAAGCGGGAGGGCAAGAGACCCAGTACTTC
abundance: .; d_gene: .; j_gene: TRBJ2-2; v_gene: TRBV2; CDR3aa: CASSLRVPNTGELFF; CDR3nt: TGTGCCAGCAGTTTACGGGTTCCGAACACCGGGGAGCTGTTTTTT